The 19 T cell receptor beta chains below all came from one sample that was sequenced in a study of PD-L1 blockade in urothelial cancer. Sequencing used immunoSEQ multiplex PCR; TCRdb keeps in-frame clones, though not all of them. The repertoire consists of about 74,000 clones, with 90% occurring once and the leading ten covering 3.5% to 5.5%. Stated time point: pretreatment peripheral blood. Sequenced material: PBMCs, taken around atezolizumab (anti-PD-L1) treatment. The receptors stem from a man aged 70-80 years with urothelial cancer.

The chain combines TRBV27 with TRBJ2-5; D is possibly TRBD1 (5 bases). Germline assignment: CDR1 MNHEY and CDR2 SMNVEV (reference sequence). This CDR3 spans 15 amino acids. The V gene lost 5 bases and the J gene lost 3 bases, with 16 bases spanning the gap. CDR3 DNA: TGTGCCAGCAGTCCGCTTAGGGGTTATGAAGAGACCCAGTACTTC. Its protein is CASSPLRGYEETQYF.

This clone has just a few counts. The chain recombines TRBV2 with TRBJ1-1; TRBD1 matches at 8 bases. The CDR3 consists of 14 residues. Germline values: CDR1 SNHLY, CDR2 FYNNEI. With 6 bases clipped from V and 6 bases from J, the junction kept 9 bases outside the gene matches. This chain's CDR3 is CASSPRGLRSEAFF. The CDR3 DNA sequence: TGTGCCAGCAGCCCCAGGGGGCTAAGGTCTGAAGCTTTCTTT.

V gene TRBV6-6 combines with J gene TRBJ2-3; a weak D match, TRBD2 (6 bases). V lost 7 bases to trimming and J lost 1 base, with 18 bases between them. Germline CDR1 reads MNHNY; CDR2 reads SVGAGI (reference sequence). The CDR3 has 16 residues. The CDR3: CASTSSGREGTDTQYF. For the CDR3, the DNA is TGTGCCAGCACCTCCTCCGGGCGGGAAGGCACAGATACGCAGTATTTT.

This rearrangement joins TRBV5-1 to TRBJ2-5; 8 positions agree with TRBD2. V dropped 5 bases and J dropped 2; count of bases not matched to a gene: 8. The germline CDR1 and CDR2 sequences are SGHRS and YFSETQ. The length of the CDR3 is 15 residues. This CDR3 reads CASSFTSGNQETQYF. The CDR3 DNA sequence: TGCGCCAGCAGTTTTACTAGCGGAAATCAAGAGACCCAGTACTTC.

The V gene is TRBV28, the J gene TRBJ1-4; D may be TRBD1 (6 bases). The germline V and J ends were trimmed by 5 bases and 5 bases, with 9 bases remaining between them. The CDR3 length is 13 residues. Germline CDR1 is MDHEN and CDR2 is SYDVKM. The DNA of the CDR3 is TGTGCCAGCAGTCAACAGGGAAATGAAAAACTGTTTTTT. Protein product: CASSQQGNEKLFF.

The gene calls are TRBV19 and TRBJ2-5; 11 bases agree with TRBD2. V lost 5 bases to trimming and J lost 4 bases; unmatched junction nucleotides: 6. The germline CDR1 and CDR2 sequences are LNHDA and SQIVND (reference sequence). This CDR3 spans 15 amino acids. For the CDR3, the DNA is TGTGCCAGTAGTGAGACTAGCGGGACAGGAGAGACCCAGTACTTC. It specifies CASSETSGTGETQYF. Together with reference TRBV19 and TRBJ2-5, the CDR3 gives the full variable domain: DGGITQSPKYLFRKEGQNVTLSCEQNLNHDAMYWYRQDPGQGLRLIYYSQIVNDFQKGDIAEGYSVSREKKESFPLTVTSAQKNPTAFYLCASSETSGTGETQYFGPGTRLLVL.

This chain connects TRBV28 to TRBJ2-1, with 10 bases that match TRBD2. Losses at the gene ends were 3 bases for V and 5 bases for J; bases not matched to a gene: 10. Per germline, CDR1 MDHEN and CDR2 SYDVKM. The CDR3 extends over 17 amino acids. In DNA form, the CDR3 reads TGTGCCAGCAGTTTTGGAGGGCTTAGCGGGAGGCACAATGAGCAGTTCTTC. This codes for CASSFGGLSGRHNEQFF.

The chain combines TRBV7-9 with TRBJ2-3; 11 bases line up with TRBD1. V shed 4 bases, J shed 5 bases, and the junction held 2 bases outside the gene matches. CDR3 length: 14 residues. Germline CDR1 reads SEHNR; CDR2 reads FQNEAQ (reference sequence). The chain's CDR3 is CASSSGQGGDTQYF. Here the CDR3 DNA reads TGTGCCAGCAGCTCGGGACAGGGGGGAGATACGCAGTATTTT.

This sequence joins TRBV5-1 and TRBJ2-5; D is undetermined. V was cut by 0 bases and J by 1 base, with 10 bases left in between. The CDR3 totals 15 residues. Looked up from germline, CDR1 is SGHRS and CDR2 is YFSETQ. This CDR3 reads CASSLEPSPQETQYF. The CDR3 DNA sequence: TGCGCCAGCAGCTTGGAACCCAGTCCCCAAGAGACCCAGTACTTC.

The chain is built from TRBV7-9 and TRBJ2-1; D may be TRBD2 (5 bases). Germline V gene data show CDR1 as SEHNR and CDR2 as FQNEAQ (reference sequence). With 4 bases removed from V and 12 bases from J, the gap between germline ends came to 10 bases. The CDR3 has 11 amino acids. The CDR3 here is CASSSSRGQFF. The CDR3 DNA reads as TGTGCCAGCAGCTCTTCCCGGGGGCAGTTCTTC.

V usage is TRBV7-8 and J usage is TRBJ1-4; D gene uncertain. The V end lost 4 bases, the J end lost 8 bases, and 14 bases lay between the germline ends. The CDR3 spans 14 residues. CDR1 is SGHVS and CDR2 is FQNEAQ in the germline V gene. Here the CDR3 DNA reads TGTGCCAGCAGCTCACAGACGGTCGCCGAAAAACTGTTTTTT. It translates to CASSSQTVAEKLFF.

The chain employs TRBV16 and TRBJ1-2; a weak D match, TRBD1 (5 bases). The CDR3 spans 13 residues. Germline V gives CDR1 KGHSY, CDR2 FQNENV. Trimming cost V 2 bases and J 6 bases, with 10 bases left between them. DNA of the CDR3: TGTGCCAGCAGCCAAGCAGGGTGGGATGGCTACACCTTC. It is translated as CASSQAGWDGYTF.

The chain combines TRBV7-9 with TRBJ2-1, with 12 bases identical to TRBD2. CDR1 is SEHNR, CDR2 FQNEAQ, per germline (reference sequence). The V gene end was trimmed by 3 bases and the J gene end by 4 bases; junction bases not matched to a gene: 7. The CDR3 length is 17 residues. This CDR3 is CASSFGGLAGKYNEQFF. CDR3 DNA sequence: TGTGCCAGCAGCTTTGGAGGACTAGCGGGAAAGTACAATGAGCAGTTCTTC.

The chain joins TRBV7-2 to TRBJ2-7; 12 positions match TRBD2. CDR3 size: 15 residues. The V gene's germline CDR1 is SGHTA and CDR2 FQGNSA. V dropped 4 bases and J dropped 3; count of bases not matched to a gene: 4. CDR3 DNA sequence: TGTGCCAGCAGCTCGAGGACTAGCGGGATCTACGAGCAGTACTTC. Translation gives CASSSRTSGIYEQYF.

V and J are TRBV2 and TRBJ2-7, with a tentative D call TRBD2 (7 bases). This CDR3 is 14 amino acids long. Germline V gene sequence: CDR1 SNHLY, CDR2 FYNNEI. Trimming left V 4 bases short and J 4 bases short, with 14 bases between. In DNA form, the CDR3 reads TGTGCCAGCAGTGGGGGAGGGGGGAGATACGAGCAGTACTTC. It yields the protein CASSGGGGRYEQYF.

The chain employs TRBV15 and TRBJ2-1, with 9 bases fitting TRBD2. This CDR3 is built from 22 residues. In germline, CDR1 is LNHNV, CDR2 YYDKDF (reference sequence). V shed 0 bases and J 0 bases; nucleotides not matched to a gene: 18. In nucleotides, the CDR3 is TGTGCCACCAGCAGAGATAAGCGGTTTGCTAGCGGGATAAAATACTCCTACAATGAGCAGTTCTTC. Translation gives CATSRDKRFASGIKYSYNEQFF. Full variable domain (rest looked up from reference TRBV15 and TRBJ2-1): DAMVIQNPRYQVTQFGKPVTLSCSQTLNHNVMYWYQQKSSQAPKLLFHYYDKDFNNEADTPDNFQSRRPNTSFCFLDIRSPGLGDTAMYLCATSRDKRFASGIKYSYNEQFFGPGTRLTVL.

In nucleotides, the CDR3 is TGCGCCAGCAGCTTGGCAGGATCCTATGGCTACACCTTC. This gives the protein CASSLAGSYGYTF. The genes are TRBV5-1 and TRBJ1-2; D ambiguous. The ends were cut back, 0 bases at V and 4 bases at J, with 7 bases in the middle. Germline CDR1 is SGHRS and CDR2 is YFSETQ. The CDR3 runs 13 residues.

By its share, this clone is medium-sized. The J gene is TRBJ1-2, the V gene TRBV28, with D possibly TRBD1 on 5 matching bases. Germline loops: CDR1 MDHEN, CDR2 SYDVKM. The CDR3 is made up of 14 amino acids. With 2 bases removed from V and 8 bases from J, the gap between germline ends came to 15 bases. CDR3 in amino acids: CASSLITQGGGYTF. The CDR3 DNA is TGTGCCAGCAGTTTAATCACCCAGGGCGGAGGCTACACCTTC.

The chain carries TRBV7-2 and TRBJ2-3; 15 nucleotides match TRBD2. The germline V gene encodes CDR1 SGHTA and CDR2 FQGNSA. V shed 5 bases and J 5 bases; nucleotides not matched to a gene: 11. This CDR3 contains 18 residues. The CDR3 DNA reads TGTGCCAGCAGCCTGAATCCGGGACTAGCGGGAGGTGGAGATACGCAGTATTTT. This codes for CASSLNPGLAGGGDTQYF.